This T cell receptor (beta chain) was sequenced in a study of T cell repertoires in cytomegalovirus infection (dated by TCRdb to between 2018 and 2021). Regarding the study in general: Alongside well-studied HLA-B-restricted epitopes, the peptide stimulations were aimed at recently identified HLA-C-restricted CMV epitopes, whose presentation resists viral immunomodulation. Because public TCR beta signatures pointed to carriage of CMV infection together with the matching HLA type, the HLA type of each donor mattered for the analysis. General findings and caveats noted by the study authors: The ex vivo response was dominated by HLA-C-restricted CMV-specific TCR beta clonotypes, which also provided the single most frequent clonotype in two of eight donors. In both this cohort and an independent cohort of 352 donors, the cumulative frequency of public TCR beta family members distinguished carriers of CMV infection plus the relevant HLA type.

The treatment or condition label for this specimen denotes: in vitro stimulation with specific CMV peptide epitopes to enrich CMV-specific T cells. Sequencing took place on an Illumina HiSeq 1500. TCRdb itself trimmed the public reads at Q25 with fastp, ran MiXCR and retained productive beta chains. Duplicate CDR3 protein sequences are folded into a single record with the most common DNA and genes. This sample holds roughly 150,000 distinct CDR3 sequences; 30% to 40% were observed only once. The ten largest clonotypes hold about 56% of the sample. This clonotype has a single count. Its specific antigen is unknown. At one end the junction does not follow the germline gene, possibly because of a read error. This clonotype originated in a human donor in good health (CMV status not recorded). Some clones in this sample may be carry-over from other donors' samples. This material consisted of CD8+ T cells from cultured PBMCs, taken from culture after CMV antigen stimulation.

The CDR3 protein: CVSSRERGVNEQFF. The nucleotides read TGTGTCAGCAGCCGAGAGCGGGGGGTGAATGAGCAGTTCTTC. Rearrangement joined TRBV7-9 to TRBJ2-1, with 9 middle bases fitting TRBD2. Measured from the cysteine to the phenylalanine, the CDR3 is 14 residues long. Here the CDR3 DNA is all that survives: 42 bases in frame from base 1. Reading the germline V gene (reference sequence) gives CDR1 SEHNR and CDR2 FQNEAQ.